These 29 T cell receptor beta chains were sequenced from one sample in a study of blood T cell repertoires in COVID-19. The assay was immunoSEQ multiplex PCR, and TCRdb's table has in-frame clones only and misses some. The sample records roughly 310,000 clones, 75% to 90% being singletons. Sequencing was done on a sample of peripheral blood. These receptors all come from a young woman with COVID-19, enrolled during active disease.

The CDR3 nucleotides read TGTGCCAGTAGCGCCGGGATCATGAACACTGAAGCTTTCTTT. Protein product: CASSAGIMNTEAFF. The J gene is TRBJ1-1, the V gene TRBV19; no definite D call. V was cut by 6 bases and J by 0 bases, with 11 bases left in between. Germline V gives CDR1 LNHDA, CDR2 SQIVND (reference sequence). The CDR3 has 14 amino acids.

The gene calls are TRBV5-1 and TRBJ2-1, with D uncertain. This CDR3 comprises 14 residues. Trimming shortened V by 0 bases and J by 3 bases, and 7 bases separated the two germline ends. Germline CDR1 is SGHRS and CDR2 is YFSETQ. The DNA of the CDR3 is TGCGCCAGCAGCTTGGCTACAGACTACAATGAGCAGTTCTTC. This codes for CASSLATDYNEQFF. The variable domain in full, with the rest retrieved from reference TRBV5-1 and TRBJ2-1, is KAGVTQTPRYLIKTRGQQVTLSCSPISGHRSVSWYQQTPGQGLQFLFEYFSETQRNKGNFPGRFSGRQFSNSRSEMNVSTLELGDSALYLCASSLATDYNEQFFGPGTRLTVL.

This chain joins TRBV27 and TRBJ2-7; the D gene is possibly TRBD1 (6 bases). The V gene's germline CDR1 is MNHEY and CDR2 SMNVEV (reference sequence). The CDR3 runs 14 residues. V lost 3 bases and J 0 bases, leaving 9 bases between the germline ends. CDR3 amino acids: CASSFRTVSYEQYF. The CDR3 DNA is TGTGCCAGCAGTTTCCGGACAGTCTCCTACGAGCAGTACTTC.

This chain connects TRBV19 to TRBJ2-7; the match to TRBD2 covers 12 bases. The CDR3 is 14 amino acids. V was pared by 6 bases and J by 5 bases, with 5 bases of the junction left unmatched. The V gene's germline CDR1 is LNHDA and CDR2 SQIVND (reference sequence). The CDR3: CASSATSGSHEQYF. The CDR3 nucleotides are TGTGCCAGTAGCGCGACTAGCGGGAGCCACGAGCAGTACTTC.

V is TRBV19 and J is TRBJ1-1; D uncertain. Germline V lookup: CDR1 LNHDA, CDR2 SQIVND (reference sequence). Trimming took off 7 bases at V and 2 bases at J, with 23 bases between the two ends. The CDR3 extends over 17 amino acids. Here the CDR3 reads CASNPNQDGRPNTEAFF. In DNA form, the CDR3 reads TGTGCCAGTAACCCGAATCAGGATGGGAGGCCTAACACTGAAGCTTTCTTT.

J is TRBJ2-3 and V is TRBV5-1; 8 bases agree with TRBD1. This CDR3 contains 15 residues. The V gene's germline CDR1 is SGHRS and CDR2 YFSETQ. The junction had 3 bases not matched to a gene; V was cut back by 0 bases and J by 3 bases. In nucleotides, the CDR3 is TGCGCCAGCAGCTTGGTCCAGGGGGCAACAGATACGCAGTATTTT. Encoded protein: CASSLVQGATDTQYF.

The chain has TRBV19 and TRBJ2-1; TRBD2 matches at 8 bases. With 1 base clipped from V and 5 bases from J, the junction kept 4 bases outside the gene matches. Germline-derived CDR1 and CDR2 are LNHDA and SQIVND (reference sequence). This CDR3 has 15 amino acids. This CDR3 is CASSIAGTRDNEQFF. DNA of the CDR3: TGTGCCAGTAGTATAGCCGGGACTAGGGACAATGAGCAGTTCTTC.

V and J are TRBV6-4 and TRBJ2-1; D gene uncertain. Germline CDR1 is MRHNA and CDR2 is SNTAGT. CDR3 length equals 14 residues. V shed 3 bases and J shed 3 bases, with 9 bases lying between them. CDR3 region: CASSERGIYNEQFF. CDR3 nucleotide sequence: TGTGCCAGCAGTGAAAGAGGAATCTACAATGAGCAGTTCTTC.

CDR3 loop: CASSQGVSGSLDTQYF. The CDR3 DNA sequence: TGTGCCAGCAGCCAAGGGGTTAGCGGGAGTTTGGATACGCAGTATTTT. The chain links TRBV3-1 (or the pseudogene TRBV3-2) to TRBJ2-3, with TRBD2 identical over 9 bases. The CDR3 has 16 amino acids. Germline V gene data show CDR1 as LGHDT and CDR2 as YNNKEL (reference sequence). J gave up 6 bases and V 1 base, and 8 bases lay outside the gene matches.

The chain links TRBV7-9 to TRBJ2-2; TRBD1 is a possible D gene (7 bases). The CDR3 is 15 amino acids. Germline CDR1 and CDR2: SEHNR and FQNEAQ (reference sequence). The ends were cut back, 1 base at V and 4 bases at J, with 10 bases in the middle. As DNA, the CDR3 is TGTGCCAGCAGCTTAGGCGGGACAGCCACCGGGGAGCTGTTTTTT. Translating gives CASSLGGTATGELFF.

The CDR3 DNA follows: TGCGCCAGCAGTGAGTTCTCTAGCGGGAGTGTTTACGAGCAGTACTTC. This encodes CASSEFSSGSVYEQYF. The chain combines TRBV10-2 with TRBJ2-7, with 10 bases matching TRBD2. The trim removed 1 base at V and 4 bases at J, leaving 7 bases unmatched. CDR3 length: 16 residues. Germline lookup yields CDR1 WSHSY and CDR2 SAAADI.

As DNA, the CDR3 is TGCGCCAGCAGTGAGTCCCGAGATAGTCGGGACAGAGGGACTAGCGGGGCCTACAATGAGCAGTTCTTC. This translates into CASSESRDSRDRGTSGAYNEQFF. The chain uses TRBV10-1 and TRBJ2-1, with 13 bases that match TRBD2. Trimming removed 0 bases from V and 2 bases from J; junction bases left unmatched: 19. CDR3 length: 23 amino acids. Germline-derived CDR1 and CDR2 are WNHNN and SYGVQD (reference sequence).

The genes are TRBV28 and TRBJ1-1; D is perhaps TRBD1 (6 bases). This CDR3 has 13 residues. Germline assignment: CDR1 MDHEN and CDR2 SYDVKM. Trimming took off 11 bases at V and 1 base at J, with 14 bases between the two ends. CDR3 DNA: TGTGCCGGGGGCGGGAGCGGGAACACTGAAGCTTTCTTT. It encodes CAGGGSGNTEAFF.

The CDR3 DNA sequence: TGTGCCAGCAGCCATCGGTTCCGGGATCCCGTCGAGACCCAGTACTTC. Translated, it gives CASSHRFRDPVETQYF. The V and J genes are TRBV3-1 (or the pseudogene TRBV3-2) and TRBJ2-5, with D tentatively TRBD2 (5 bases). The length of the CDR3 is 16 residues. Germline V gives CDR1 LGHDT, CDR2 YNNKEL (reference sequence). V was trimmed by 3 bases and J by 5 bases, leaving 19 bases between them.

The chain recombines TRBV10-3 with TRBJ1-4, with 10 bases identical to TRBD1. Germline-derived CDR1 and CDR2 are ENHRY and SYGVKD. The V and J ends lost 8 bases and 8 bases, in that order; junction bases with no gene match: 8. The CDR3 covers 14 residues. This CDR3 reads CAIGGQGGNEKLFF. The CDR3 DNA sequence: TGTGCCATCGGTGGACAGGGGGGAAACGAAAAACTGTTTTTT.

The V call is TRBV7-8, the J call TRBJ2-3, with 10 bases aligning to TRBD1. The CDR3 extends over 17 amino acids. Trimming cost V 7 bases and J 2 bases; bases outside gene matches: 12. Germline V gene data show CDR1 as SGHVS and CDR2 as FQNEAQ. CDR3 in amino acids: CASTHSGTGAPTDTQYF. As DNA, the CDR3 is TGTGCCAGCACACACTCCGGGACAGGGGCCCCCACAGATACGCAGTATTTT.

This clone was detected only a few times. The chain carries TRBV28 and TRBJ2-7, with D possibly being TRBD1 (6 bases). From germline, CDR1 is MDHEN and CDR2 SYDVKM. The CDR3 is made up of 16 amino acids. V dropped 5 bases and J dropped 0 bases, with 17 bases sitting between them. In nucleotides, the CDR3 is TGTGCCAGCAGTGGGATACAGGGCGGTCCCTCCTACGAGCAGTACTTC. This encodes CASSGIQGGPSYEQYF.

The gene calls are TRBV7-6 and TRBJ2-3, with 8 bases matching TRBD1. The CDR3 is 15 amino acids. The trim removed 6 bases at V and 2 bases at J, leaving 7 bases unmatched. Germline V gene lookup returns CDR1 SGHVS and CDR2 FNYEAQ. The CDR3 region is CASSSQGAFTDTQYF. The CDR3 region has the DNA TGTGCCAGCAGTTCCCAGGGGGCCTTCACAGATACGCAGTATTTT. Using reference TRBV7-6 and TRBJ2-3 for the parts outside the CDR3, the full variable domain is GAGVSQSPRYKVTKRGQDVALRCDPISGHVSLYWYRQALGQGPEFLTYFNYEAQQDKSGLPNDRFSAERPEGSISTLTIQRTEQRDSAMYRCASSSQGAFTDTQYFGPGTRLTVL.

CDR3 amino acids: CASRDRPNTEAFF. The CDR3 bases are TGCGCCAGCAGGGACAGGCCGAACACTGAAGCTTTCTTT. The chain combines TRBV10-1 with TRBJ1-1; 7 bases match TRBD1. Germline V lookup: CDR1 WNHNN, CDR2 SYGVQD (reference sequence). The junction had 2 bases not matched to a gene; V was cut back by 6 bases and J by 1 base. CDR3 length equals 13 residues.

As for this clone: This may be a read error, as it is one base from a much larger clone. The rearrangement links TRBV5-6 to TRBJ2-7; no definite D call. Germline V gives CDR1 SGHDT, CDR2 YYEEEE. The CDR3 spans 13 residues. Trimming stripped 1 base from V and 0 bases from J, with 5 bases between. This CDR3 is CASSLTASYEQYF. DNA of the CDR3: TGTGCCAGCAGCTTGACAGCCTCCTACGAGCAGTACTTC.

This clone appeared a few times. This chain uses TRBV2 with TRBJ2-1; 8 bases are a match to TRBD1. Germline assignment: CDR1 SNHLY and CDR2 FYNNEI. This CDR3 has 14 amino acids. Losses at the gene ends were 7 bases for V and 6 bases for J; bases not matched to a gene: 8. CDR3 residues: CASTADRVGNEQFF. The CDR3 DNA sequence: TGTGCCAGCACCGCGGACAGGGTCGGCAATGAGCAGTTCTTC. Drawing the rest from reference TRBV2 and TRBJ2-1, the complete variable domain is EPEVTQTPSHQVTQMGQEVILRCVPISNHLYFYWYRQILGQKVEFLVSFYNNEISEKSEIFDDQFSVERPDGSNFTLKIRSTKLEDSAMYFCASTADRVGNEQFFGPGTRLTVL.

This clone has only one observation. In DNA, the CDR3 is TGTGCCAGTAGTATAGAAAGGACAGGGGCCCTGGATAATGAAAAACTGTTTTTT. Its protein is CASSIERTGALDNEKLFF. The V gene is TRBV19, the J gene TRBJ1-4; 9 bases match TRBD1. The CDR3 is made up of 18 amino acids. V was pared by 0 bases and J by 4 bases, with 9 bases of the junction left unmatched. Germline loops: CDR1 LNHDA, CDR2 SQIVND (reference sequence).

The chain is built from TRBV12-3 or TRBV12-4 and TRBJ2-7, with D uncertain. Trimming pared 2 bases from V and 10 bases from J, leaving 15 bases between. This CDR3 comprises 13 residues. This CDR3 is CASSLKIDTSQYF. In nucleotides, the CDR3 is TGTGCCAGCAGTTTAAAGATCGATACGAGCCAGTACTTC.

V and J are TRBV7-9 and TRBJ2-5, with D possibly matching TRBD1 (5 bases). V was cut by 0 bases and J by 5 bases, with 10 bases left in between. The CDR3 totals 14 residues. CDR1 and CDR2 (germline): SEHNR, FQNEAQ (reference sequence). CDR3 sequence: CASSLATARETQYF. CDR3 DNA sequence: TGTGCCAGCAGCTTAGCGACAGCTAGGGAGACCCAGTACTTC.

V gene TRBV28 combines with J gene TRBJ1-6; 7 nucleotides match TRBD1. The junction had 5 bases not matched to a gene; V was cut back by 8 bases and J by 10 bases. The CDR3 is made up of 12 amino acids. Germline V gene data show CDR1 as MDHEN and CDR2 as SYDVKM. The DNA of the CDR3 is TGTGCCAGCTGGGACAGTAGATCACCCCTCCACTTT. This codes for CASWDSRSPLHF.

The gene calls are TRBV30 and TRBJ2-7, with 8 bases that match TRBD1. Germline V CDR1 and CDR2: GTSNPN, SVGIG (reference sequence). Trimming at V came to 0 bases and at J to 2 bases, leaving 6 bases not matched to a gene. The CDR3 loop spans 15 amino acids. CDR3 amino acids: CAWSVIQGQAYEQYF. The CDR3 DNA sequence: TGTGCCTGGAGTGTAATCCAGGGACAGGCCTACGAGCAGTACTTC.

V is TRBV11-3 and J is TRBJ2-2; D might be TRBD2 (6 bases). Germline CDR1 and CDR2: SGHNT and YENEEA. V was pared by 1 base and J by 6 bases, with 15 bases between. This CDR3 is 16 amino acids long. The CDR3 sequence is CASSLAPVPSAGELFF. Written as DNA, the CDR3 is TGTGCCAGCAGCTTAGCCCCCGTCCCTAGCGCCGGGGAGCTGTTTTTT. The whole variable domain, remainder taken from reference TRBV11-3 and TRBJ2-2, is EAGVVQSPRYKIIEKKQPVAFWCNPISGHNTLYWYLQNLGQGPELLIRYENEEAVDDSQLPKDRFSAERLKGVDSTLKIQPAELGDSAVYLCASSLAPVPSAGELFFGEGSRLTVL.

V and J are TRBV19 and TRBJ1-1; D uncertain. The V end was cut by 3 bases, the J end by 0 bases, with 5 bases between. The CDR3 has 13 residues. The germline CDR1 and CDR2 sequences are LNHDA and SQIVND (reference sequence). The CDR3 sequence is CASSIGMNTEAFF. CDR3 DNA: TGTGCCAGTAGTATCGGGATGAACACTGAAGCTTTCTTT.

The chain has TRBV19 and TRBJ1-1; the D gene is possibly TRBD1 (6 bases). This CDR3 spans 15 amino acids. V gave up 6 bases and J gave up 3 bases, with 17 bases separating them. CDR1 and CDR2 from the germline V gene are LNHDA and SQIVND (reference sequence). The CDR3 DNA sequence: TGTGCCAGTAGCCCTTCGTCCGGGGGGCACACTGAAGCTTTCTTT. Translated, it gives CASSPSSGGHTEAFF.